This T cell receptor beta chain is from a study of blood T cell repertoires in COVID-19. Looking at the study overall: From the United States, Italy and Spain came samples of acute and convalescent COVID-19. The analysed material was cDNA or gDNA that came from T cells, B-cell-depleted T cells, or PBMCs.

Clones were sequenced by immunoSEQ multiplex PCR, and TCRdb holds only the in-frame ones, with some missing. Found here are over 30,000 clones, about nine tenths of them singletons; the top ten hold approximately 14%. The germline V gene has CDR1 SNHLY and CDR2 FYNNEI. This CDR3 has 14 amino acids. J was trimmed by 3 bases and V by 5 bases; bases with no gene match: 5. V gene TRBV2 combines with J gene TRBJ2-7, with 9 bases lining up with TRBD1. The TCR comes from a human donor with active COVID-19. The donor label of this sample is uncertain. The sequenced material came from peripheral blood. This CDR3 reads CASSRTGEGYEQYF. The CDR3 bases are TGTGCCAGCAGTCGGACAGGGGAGGGCTACGAGCAGTACTTC.